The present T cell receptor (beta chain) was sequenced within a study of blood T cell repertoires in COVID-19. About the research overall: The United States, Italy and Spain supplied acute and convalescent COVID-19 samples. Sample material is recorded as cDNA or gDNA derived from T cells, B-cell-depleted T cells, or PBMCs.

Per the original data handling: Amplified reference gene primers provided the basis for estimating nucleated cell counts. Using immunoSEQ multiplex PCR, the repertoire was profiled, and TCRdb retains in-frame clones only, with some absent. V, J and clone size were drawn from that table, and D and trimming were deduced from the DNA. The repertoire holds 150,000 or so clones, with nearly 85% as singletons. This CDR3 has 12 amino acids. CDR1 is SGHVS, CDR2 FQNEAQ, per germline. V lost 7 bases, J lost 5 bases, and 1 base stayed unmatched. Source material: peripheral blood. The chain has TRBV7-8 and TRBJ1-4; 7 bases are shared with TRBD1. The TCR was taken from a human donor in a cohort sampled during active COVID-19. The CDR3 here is CASNRGNEKLFF. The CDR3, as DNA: TGTGCCAGCAACAGGGGCAATGAAAAACTGTTTTTT.